These T cell receptor beta chains were read from a single sample in a study of glioma-infiltrating T cells after dendritic cell vaccination. Repertoires were generated with immunoSEQ multiplex PCR, while TCRdb's copy carries only in-frame clones and drops some. The sample carries tens of thousands of clones, roughly 80% recorded once. This sample comprised blood, obtained after dendritic cell vaccination. Receptors were obtained from a human donor with glioblastoma. CDR3s include the opening cysteine and the closing phenylalanine or tryptophan. A D gene is named only where the DNA matches it firmly. The size field is filled for only some rows; it gives once, few, many or a size class.

>TRBJ1-3|NA|TRBV10-3|NA
CASQGQVVPKNSGNTIYF
TGTGCCTCGCAGGGGCAGGTCGTTCCAAAAAACTCTGGAAACACCATATATTTT
>TRBJ2-7|TRBD1|TRBV7-9|once
CASSWTGAYEQYF
TGTGCCAGCAGCTGGACAGGGGCTTACGAGCAGTACTTC
>TRBJ2-2|NA|TRBV5-1|NA
CASSLAARRGGELFF
TGCGCCAGCAGCTTGGCGGCGCGCCGGGGCGGGGAGCTGTTTTTT
>TRBJ2-4|NA|TRBV5-1|NA
CASSTHRVGKNIQYF
TGCGCCAGCAGCACCCACAGGGTCGGCAAAAACATTCAGTACTTC
>TRBJ1-4|TRBD1|TRBV5-1|NA
CASSVVQGARGEKLFF
TGCGCCAGCAGCGTCGTACAGGGGGCGCGGGGCGAAAAACTGTTTTTT
>TRBJ1-3|NA|TRBV2|few
CASRETVSGNTIYF
TGTGCCAGCAGGGAAACGGTCTCTGGAAACACCATATATTTT
>TRBJ2-2|TRBD1|TRBV7-3|NA
CASSLSPPTGRLRTGELFF
TGTGCCAGCAGCTTATCCCCCCCGACAGGGCGATTACGGACCGGGGAGCTGTTTTTT
>TRBJ1-1|NA|TRBV5-1|NA
CASRFMGLSGGLMNTEAFF
TGCGCCAGCAGGTTTATGGGACTGTCGGGGGGCTTAATGAACACTGAAGCTTTCTTT
>TRBJ1-1|NA|TRBV5-1|NA
CASSLGGEGTEAFF
TGCGCCAGCAGCTTGGGGGGGGAGGGGACTGAAGCTTTCTTT
>TRBJ2-7|NA|TRBV7-9|NA
CASSPEGAYEQYF
TGTGCCAGCAGCCCTGAGGGGGCCTACGAGCAGTACTTC
>TRBJ1-1|NA|TRBV10-3|NA
CAITGQWNTEAFF
TGTGCCATCACGGGACAATGGAACACTGAAGCTTTCTTT
>TRBJ1-5|NA|TRBV10-3|NA
CATLENSNQPQHF
TGTGCCACCCTGGAGAATAGCAATCAGCCCCAGCATTTT
>TRBJ2-5|TRBD2|TRBV6-6|NA
CASSLGRGFGQETQYF
TGTGCCAGCAGCCTGGGGAGGGGATTTGGGCAAGAGACCCAGTACTTC
>TRBJ2-1|TRBD2|TRBV5-1|NA
CASSSRPGLFNNEQFF
TGCGCCAGCAGCTCCAGGCCGGGACTATTCAACAATGAGCAGTTCTTC
>TRBJ2-7|NA|TRBV5-5|few
CASSQGLDTYEQYF
TGTGCCAGCAGCCAGGGACTGGACACCTACGAGCAGTACTTC
>TRBJ2-7|TRBD1|TRBV4-1|NA
CASSQFPGQDYEQYF
TGCGCCAGCAGCCAATTCCCGGGACAGGACTACGAGCAGTACTTC